These T cell receptor beta chains were read from a single sample in a study of blood T cell repertoires in COVID-19. Data came from immunoSEQ multiplex PCR; TCRdb stores just in-frame clones and leaves some out. The sample lists roughly 110,000 clones, roughly 80% occurring once. The material sequenced was peripheral blood. The receptors originated from a woman aged 55-75 years with acute or convalescent COVID-19. CDR3s include the opening cysteine and the closing phenylalanine or tryptophan. D genes are given only for firm matches.

cdr3_length d_call j_call v_call cdr3_nt cdr3_aa
16 TRBD1 TRBJ1-1 TRBV27 TGTGCCAGCAGTTTATACTCACAGGGGGCTTTCGCTGAAGCTTTCTTT CASSLYSQGAFAEAFF
15 . TRBJ2-1 TRBV18 TGTGCCAGCTCAGGAATCCGGACAGGAGGGCTGGAGCAGTTCTTC CASSGIRTGGLEQFF
13 TRBD1 TRBJ2-7 TRBV19 TGTGCCAGTAGCTCGACAGGGGCGTACGAGCAGTACTTC CASSSTGAYEQYF
15 . TRBJ1-2 TRBV6-4 TGTGCCAGCAGTGATGGGGTGTCCAGGGATGGTGGCTACACCTTC CASSDGVSRDGGYTF
14 . TRBJ2-3 TRBV19 TGTGCCAGTACCCCCCGGGAGACCACAGATACGCAGTATTTT CASTPRETTDTQYF
13 . TRBJ2-1 TRBV4-2 TGTGCCAGCAGCCAAGCGTCGCTCGGGGAGCAGTTCTTC CASSQASLGEQFF
15 . TRBJ2-7 TRBV5-1 TGCGCCAGCAGCTTGCGACCCGAGGGCGACTACGAGCAGTACTTC CASSLRPEGDYEQYF
16 . TRBJ1-2 TRBV16 TGTGCCAGCAGCCCCCAGCTGCAGGGTTCTAACTATGGCTACACCTTC CASSPQLQGSNYGYTF
13 . TRBJ2-1 TRBV3-1/TRBV3-2 TGTGCCAGCAGCCAAGTACTCCCCAATGAGCAGTTCTTC CASSQVLPNEQFF
16 TRBD1 TRBJ1-5 TRBV19 TGTGCCAGTAGTGGCCTGCGGGACAGGGATGCTCAGCCCCAGCATTTT CASSGLRDRDAQPQHF
18 . TRBJ2-3 TRBV2 TGTGCCAGCAGTAGGACAGACCGGGACATGGGCCCCGCCGATACGCAGTATTTT CASSRTDRDMGPADTQYF
15 . TRBJ2-7 TRBV30 TGTGCCTGGAGTAGAGGGTTTTCACGGACCTACGAGCAGTACTTC CAWSRGFSRTYEQYF
13 . TRBJ1-5 TRBV10-2 TGCGCCAGCATGGCCAGGGAGGCGCAGCCCCAGCATTTT CASMAREAQPQHF
14 TRBD1 TRBJ1-3 TRBV19 TGTGCCAGTAGTGTGACAGGGGACGGAAACACCATATATTTT CASSVTGDGNTIYF
13 . TRBJ2-5 TRBV7-2 TGTGCCAGCAGCTTAGAAGGAGAAGAGACCCAGTACTTC CASSLEGEETQYF